The next 20 T cell receptor beta chains were all read from a single sample in a study of spatial heterogeneity in lung cancer. Using its own MiXCR run on the 5' RACE reads, TCRdb lists one record per CDR3 protein. The sample contains 30,000 to 45,000 distinct CDR3 sequences, 3% to 3.5% of which appear only once. Sample time point: sample taken at primary tumor resection. The sequencing used normal lung tissue next to the tumor, collected at surgery. These receptors were collected from a male donor with early-stage non-small cell lung cancer.

This clonotype showed up many times. The J gene is TRBJ1-1, the V gene TRBV12-3 or TRBV12-4, with TRBD1 identical over 12 bases. CDR3 length: 14 amino acids. J was trimmed by 11 bases and V by 5 bases; bases with no gene match: 9. This CDR3 is CASSQPGQGASAFF. CDR3 DNA: TGTGCCAGCAGTCAACCGGGACAGGGGGCTTCGGCTTTCTTT.

V usage is TRBV28 and J usage is TRBJ2-3, with D tentatively TRBD1 or TRBD2 (5 bases each). This CDR3 comprises 16 residues. Germline CDR1 and CDR2: MDHEN and SYDVKM. V was trimmed by 2 bases and J by 6 bases, leaving 18 bases between them. The CDR3 protein is CASSLGPGSVSDTQYF. CDR3 nucleotide sequence: TGTGCCAGCAGTTTAGGTCCAGGGAGTGTTTCGGATACGCAGTATTTT.

This clonotype was seen many times. The rearrangement uses TRBV6-1 and TRBJ1-1; D call uncertain. The V gene lost 1 base and the J gene lost 4 bases, with 7 bases spanning the gap. The CDR3 is 13 residues long. Germline CDR1 and CDR2: MNHNS and SASEGT. For the CDR3, the DNA is TGTGCCAGCAGTGAAGTAATAGGCACTGAAGCTTTCTTT. Amino acid sequence: CASSEVIGTEAFF.

This clonotype was seen repeatedly, ten times or more. V gene TRBV7-2 combines with J gene TRBJ1-6; 9 bases are a match to TRBD1. The CDR3 is 17 residues long. Germline CDR1 SGHTA, CDR2 FQGNSA. The ends lost 5 bases at V and 6 bases at J; junction bases unmatched: 11. The CDR3 DNA reads as TGTGCCAGCAGCCAGTGGGGGACAGGGACAAGTAATTCACCCCTCCACTTT. Protein: CASSQWGTGTSNSPLHF.

This clonotype has a count of ten or more. V usage is TRBV12-3 or TRBV12-4 and J usage is TRBJ1-1, with D perhaps matching TRBD1 (5 bases). This CDR3 is built from 13 residues. V was cut by 6 bases and J by 2 bases, with 10 bases left in between. CDR3 region: CASSLGRNTEAFF. CDR3 in DNA: TGTGCCAGCAGCCTGGGACGAAACACTGAAGCTTTCTTT.

This chain links TRBV6-2 or TRBV6-3 with TRBJ1-1; D not resolved. The germline gives CDR1 MNHEY, CDR2 SVGEGT. Trimming shortened V by 7 bases and J by 5 bases, and 14 bases separated the two germline ends. CDR3 length equals 13 residues. The CDR3 coding sequence is TGTGCCAGCAAGGTCGGTCTGGGGACTGAAGCTTTCTTT. Translated: CASKVGLGTEAFF.

This clonotype was detected ten times or more. The DNA of the CDR3 is TGCAGTGCTAGTTTGGCGGGATATGAGCAGTTCTTC. This translates into CSASLAGYEQFF. The chain is built from TRBV20-1 and TRBJ2-1; TRBD2 might be the D (6 bases). Trimming removed 3 bases from V and 8 bases from J, with 11 bases in between. Per germline, CDR1 DFQATT and CDR2 SNEGSKA (reference sequence). CDR3 length: 12 amino acids.

Many counts were recorded for this clonotype. The chain combines TRBV6-6 with TRBJ1-4, with 9 positions matching TRBD1. The CDR3 runs 13 residues. The junction had 3 bases not matched to a gene; V was cut back by 6 bases and J by 7 bases. CDR1 and CDR2 (germline): MNHNY, SVGAGI (reference sequence). DNA of the CDR3: TGTGCCAGCAGGGACAGGGGAGGTGAAAAACTGTTTTTT. This encodes CASRDRGGEKLFF.

This clonotype occurred many times. CDR3 nucleotides: TGCAGTGCCTGGCTAGCGGGGGGGTTAGAGTACTTC. Translating gives CSAWLAGGLEYF. The chain combines TRBV20-1 with TRBJ2-7; 12 bases match TRBD2. Trimming at V came to 6 bases and at J to 11 bases, leaving 8 bases not matched to a gene. The CDR3 spans 12 residues. The germline V gene encodes CDR1 DFQATT and CDR2 SNEGSKA (reference sequence).

This clonotype was counted at least ten times. The chain is built from TRBV6-2 or TRBV6-3 and TRBJ2-2; the D gene could be TRBD1 or TRBD2 (5 bases each). Trimming pared 10 bases from V and 5 bases from J, leaving 17 bases between. The CDR3 is 14 amino acids. Germline CDR1 is MNHEY and CDR2 is SVGEGT. CDR3 region: CATRDDKETGELFF. CDR3 nucleotide sequence: TGTGCCACGAGGGACGACAAAGAAACCGGGGAGCTGTTTTTT.

This clonotype was seen repeatedly, ten times or more. The chain joins TRBV5-6 to TRBJ1-2; 7 positions match TRBD1. The CDR3 covers 15 residues. After removal of 1 base from V and 5 bases from J, the junction contained 8 bases not matched to a gene. Germline values: CDR1 SGHDT, CDR2 YYEEEE. The CDR3 DNA follows: TGTGCCAGCAGCTTGATAAGGGCAGGGGGATATGGCTACACCTTC. It is translated as CASSLIRAGGYGYTF.

This clonotype was counted at least ten times. This rearrangement joins TRBV7-9 to TRBJ2-1; 8 bases line up with TRBD1. This CDR3 spans 15 amino acids. The germline V gene encodes CDR1 SEHNR and CDR2 FQNEAQ (reference sequence). V gave up 6 bases and J gave up 3 bases; unmatched junction bases: 7. The CDR3: CASRRETGVYNEQFF. The CDR3 DNA follows: TGTGCCAGCAGAAGAGAGACAGGGGTCTACAATGAGCAGTTCTTC.

This clonotype came up many times. The chain couples TRBV14 to TRBJ2-3, with D possibly matching TRBD1 (5 bases). V was shortened by 4 bases and J by 0 bases, with 11 bases between the two germline ends. The CDR3 is 15 amino acids. The germline V gene has CDR1 SGHDN and CDR2 FVKESK. This CDR3 reads CASSRRGQSTDTQYF. CDR3 in DNA: TGTGCCAGCAGCCGGCGAGGACAAAGCACAGATACGCAGTATTTT.

This clonotype was found many times. The CDR3 DNA follows: TGTGCCAGCAGCCAGGGGTCTACCGGGGAGCTGTTTTTT. Translated: CASSQGSTGELFF. The gene calls are TRBV12-3 or TRBV12-4 and TRBJ2-2; perhaps TRBD1 as D (6 bases). V was shortened by 6 bases and J by 5 bases, with 10 bases between the two germline ends. The CDR3 totals 13 residues.

Concerning this clonotype itself: Just one base apart from a much larger clone, this may be a read error. The CDR3 sequence: CTSRAEEKLFF. The CDR3 region has the DNA TGTACCAGCCGCGCCGAAGAAAAACTGTTTTTT. This chain uses TRBV2 with TRBJ1-4; D is ambiguous. Germline assignment: CDR1 SNHLY and CDR2 FYNNEI. This CDR3 is 11 amino acids long.

There are many counts of this clonotype. The chain links TRBV20-1 to TRBJ2-3, with 9 bases lining up with TRBD2. Germline-derived CDR1 and CDR2 are DFQATT and SNEGSKA (reference sequence). The CDR3 consists of 12 residues. CDR3 sequence: CTSGGRGDTQYF. The CDR3 DNA is TGCACGAGTGGCGGGAGGGGGGATACGCAGTATTTT.

This clonotype appeared many times. The J gene is TRBJ1-4, the V gene TRBV5-1; perhaps TRBD1 as D (6 bases). CDR3 size: 16 residues. Germline CDR1 reads SGHRS; CDR2 reads YFSETQ. V was shortened by 5 bases and J by 0 bases, with 14 bases between the two germline ends. The CDR3 reads CASSRQGPSTNEKLFF. DNA for the CDR3: TGCGCCAGCAGTAGGCAGGGGCCGTCAACTAATGAAAAACTGTTTTTT.

In its sample, this clonotype was seen a few times. V usage is TRBV13 and J usage is TRBJ2-3, with D perhaps given as TRBD1 or TRBD2 (5 bases each). CDR1 is PRHDT, CDR2 FYEKMQ, per germline (reference sequence). The CDR3 spans 15 residues. Trimming stripped 6 bases from V and 1 base from J, with 14 bases between. CDR3 sequence (DNA): TGTGCCAGCAGTCAGGGAGAGGGAGGCACAGATACGCAGTATTTT. Its protein is CASSQGEGGTDTQYF. The variable domain in full, with the rest retrieved from reference TRBV13 and TRBJ2-3, is AAGVIQSPRHLIKEKRETATLKCYPIPRHDTVYWYQQGPGQDPQFLISFYEKMQSDKGSIPDRFSAQQFSDYHSELNMSSLELGDSALYFCASSQGEGGTDTQYFGPGTRLTVL.

This clonotype was counted many times. CDR3 residues: CSARPGTSVLQYEQYF. The CDR3 DNA reads as TGCAGTGCTAGGCCCGGGACTAGCGTCCTCCAGTACGAGCAGTACTTC. This chain connects TRBV20-1 to TRBJ2-7; 10 bases are shared with TRBD2. Unmatched junction bases numbered 12, after V lost 3 bases and J lost 4 bases. Germline assignment: CDR1 DFQATT and CDR2 SNEGSKA (reference sequence). The CDR3 has 16 residues.

Many counts were recorded for this clonotype. The J gene is TRBJ1-1, the V gene TRBV20-1; D call uncertain. Deletions cut 6 bases from V and 10 bases from J, with 12 bases between. The germline CDR1 and CDR2 sequences are DFQATT and SNEGSKA (reference sequence). The CDR3 contains 10 residues. The CDR3 coding sequence is TGCAGTGCCAATAGCTTGGGAGCTTTCTTT. It translates to CSANSLGAFF.